The 25 T cell receptor beta chains given below trace back to one sample, sequenced in a study of blood T cell repertoires in COVID-19. Assay: immunoSEQ multiplex PCR; the TCRdb copy retains only in-frame clones and omits some. The sample consists of 150,000 to 200,000 clones, roughly nine tenths of them appearing once. The sample taken for sequencing was peripheral blood. The origin of the receptors is a man between 60 and 75 years old with active or convalescent COVID-19.

This chain links TRBV5-1 with TRBJ2-7; D might be TRBD2 (5 bases). The CDR3 has 14 residues. Trimming left V 5 bases short and J 2 bases short, with 14 bases between. Germline V CDR1 and CDR2: SGHRS, YFSETQ. CDR3 residues: CASSPGLNPYEQYF. CDR3 bases: TGCGCCAGCAGTCCTGGACTCAACCCCTACGAGCAGTACTTC.

The CDR3 DNA reads as TGTGCCATCAGTGAGCGGGGGAGGGCGGACATTCAGTACTTC. As protein: CAISERGRADIQYF. The chain has TRBV10-3 and TRBJ2-4, with 7 bases matching TRBD2. The CDR3 consists of 14 residues. CDR1 is ENHRY and CDR2 is SYGVKD in the germline V gene. The V segment lost 2 bases and the J segment 8 bases; nucleotides outside the gene matches: 6.

With regard to this clone: Other DNA sequences in this sample translate to the same CDR3. The gene calls are TRBV7-2 and TRBJ1-5; D possibly corresponds to TRBD1 (6 bases). The CDR3 loop spans 14 amino acids. Germline lookup yields CDR1 SGHTA and CDR2 FQGNSA. V was cut by 0 bases and J by 6 bases, with 9 bases left in between. The CDR3 DNA follows: TGTGCCAGCAGCTTAGCTAGGGGGGGTCAGCCCCAGCATTTT. Protein: CASSLARGGQPQHF.

This chain connects TRBV6-5 to TRBJ1-2; D is possibly TRBD1 (5 bases). Germline CDR1 and CDR2: MNHEY and SVGAGI. The CDR3 contains 15 residues. Trimming pared 0 bases from V and 4 bases from J, leaving 12 bases between. The CDR3 loop is CASSYSSNGAYGYTF. In nucleotides, the CDR3 is TGTGCCAGCAGTTACTCGTCTAATGGGGCCTATGGCTACACCTTC.

The V gene is TRBV19, the J gene TRBJ1-5, with D hard to call. The CDR3 has 14 amino acids. Trimming took 4 bases from V and 1 from J, leaving 8 bases between them. Germline V lookup: CDR1 LNHDA, CDR2 SQIVND (reference sequence). This CDR3 is CASSRGPSNQPQHF. CDR3 coding DNA: TGTGCCAGTAGTAGAGGTCCCAGCAATCAGCCCCAGCATTTT.

The V call is TRBV18, the J call TRBJ2-2, with D perhaps matching TRBD2 (6 bases). The V end was cut by 4 bases, the J end by 4 bases, with 19 bases between. Germline-derived CDR1 and CDR2 are KGHSH and LQKENI. The CDR3 loop spans 17 amino acids. The DNA of the CDR3 is TGTGCCAGCTCACAAAAACCCGGGAGAGAATTCACCGGGGAGCTGTTTTTT. Its protein is CASSQKPGREFTGELFF. The whole variable domain, filled in from reference TRBV18 and TRBJ2-2, reads NAGVMQNPRHLVRRRGQEARLRCSPMKGHSHVYWYRQLPEEGLKFMVYLQKENIIDESGMPKERFSAEFPKEGPSILRIQQVVRGDSAAYFCASSQKPGREFTGELFFGEGSRLTVL.

The rearrangement uses TRBV30 and TRBJ1-3; TRBD1 matches at 7 bases. CDR1 GTSNPN and CDR2 SVGIG come from the germline V gene (reference sequence). The CDR3 extends over 15 amino acids. Trimming at V came to 0 bases and at J to 2 bases, leaving 4 bases not matched to a gene. The CDR3 coding sequence is TGTGCCTGGAGTGTATCGACAGGGACTGGAAACACCATATATTTT. Its protein is CAWSVSTGTGNTIYF. The full variable domain, rest sourced from reference TRBV30 and TRBJ1-3, is SQTIHQWPATLVQPVGSPLSLECTVEGTSNPNLYWYRQAAGRGLQLLFYSVGIGQISSEVPQNLSASRPQDRQFILSSKKLLLSDSGFYLCAWSVSTGTGNTIYFGEGSWLTVV.

The chain employs TRBV6-2 or TRBV6-3 and TRBJ2-5; D is perhaps TRBD1 (6 bases). Looked up from germline, CDR1 is MNHEY and CDR2 is SVGEGT. Trimming removed 5 bases at V and 5 bases at J, with 9 bases between. CDR3 size: 12 residues. In nucleotides, the CDR3 is TGTGCCAGCAGTACAAGGGGGGAGACCCAGTACTTC. Amino acid sequence: CASSTRGETQYF.

This sequence joins TRBV5-1 and TRBJ2-3; 8 nucleotides line up with TRBD2. The length of the CDR3 is 15 residues. The V gene's germline CDR1 is SGHRS and CDR2 YFSETQ. V dropped 0 bases and J dropped 2; count of bases not matched to a gene: 2. The CDR3 protein is CASSLAGLDTDTQYF. The CDR3 DNA is TGCGCCAGCAGCTTGGCGGGACTAGACACAGATACGCAGTATTTT.

The rearrangement links TRBV3-1 (or the pseudogene TRBV3-2) to TRBJ2-5; perhaps TRBD2 as D (5 bases). Trimming removed 8 bases from V and 2 bases from J, with 15 bases in between. This CDR3 has 14 residues. Germline V gene sequence: CDR1 LGHDT, CDR2 YNNKEL (reference sequence). The CDR3 sequence is CASSGPSGQETQYF. The CDR3 DNA reads TGTGCCAGCTCCGGGCCATCGGGGCAAGAGACCCAGTACTTC.

The chain couples TRBV6-5 to TRBJ2-2; the match to TRBD1 covers 8 bases. V was clipped by 9 bases and J by 5 bases; unmatched bases: 5. Germline assignment: CDR1 MNHEY and CDR2 SVGAGI. The CDR3 runs to 13 residues. CDR3 amino acids: CARGDRRTGELFF. The CDR3, as DNA: TGTGCCAGGGGGGACAGGAGGACCGGGGAGCTGTTTTTT.

The V gene is TRBV12-3 or TRBV12-4, the J gene TRBJ2-7; 9 nucleotides line up with TRBD1. The CDR3 covers 12 residues. V trimming: 6 bases; J trimming: 9 bases; junction bases outside the gene matches: 6. The chain's CDR3 is CASRQGAVGQYF. In DNA, the CDR3 is TGTGCCAGCAGACAGGGGGCGGTTGGGCAGTACTTC.

This chain uses TRBV19 with TRBJ1-5, with D unclear. The germline gives CDR1 LNHDA, CDR2 SQIVND (reference sequence). Trimming stripped 3 bases from V and 0 bases from J, with 12 bases between. CDR3 length: 16 residues. The CDR3 DNA reads TGTGCCAGTAGTATGTTCAGGCAGCATAGCAATCAGCCCCAGCATTTT. This encodes CASSMFRQHSNQPQHF.

CDR3 loop: CASSFEREIFGANVLTF. The CDR3 nucleotides are TGTGCCAGCAGCTTTGAACGGGAAATTTTTGGGGCCAACGTCCTGACTTTC. This rearrangement joins TRBV7-9 to TRBJ2-6, with D tentatively TRBD2 (5 bases). Germline lookup yields CDR1 SEHNR and CDR2 FQNEAQ (reference sequence). V gave up 3 bases and J gave up 3 bases, with 15 bases separating them. The length of the CDR3 is 17 residues.

The V gene is TRBV2, the J gene TRBJ1-1; possibly TRBD1 for D (6 bases). Trimming took off 9 bases at V and 2 bases at J, with 13 bases between the two ends. Germline-derived CDR1 and CDR2 are SNHLY and FYNNEI. CDR3 length equals 13 residues. CDR3 sequence (DNA): TGTGCCAGGTCCCGGGACATAAACACTGAAGCTTTCTTT. Amino acid sequence: CARSRDINTEAFF.

The V and J genes are TRBV18 and TRBJ2-2; D remains unclear. CDR1 KGHSH and CDR2 LQKENI come from the germline V gene. Trimming left V 3 bases short and J 7 bases short, with 6 bases between. The CDR3 covers 12 residues. The CDR3, as DNA: TGTGCCAGCTCACCCGGTGACGGGGAGCTGTTTTTT. Protein sequence: CASSPGDGELFF.

The genes are TRBV5-5 and TRBJ2-5, with TRBD2 matching over 8 bases. Germline CDR1 SGHKS, CDR2 YYEKEE (reference sequence). V was clipped by 4 bases and J by 5 bases; unmatched bases: 13. This CDR3 contains 16 residues. CDR3 sequence: CASSGSIAGRGETQYF. CDR3 DNA sequence: TGTGCCAGCAGCGGAAGCATAGCGGGGCGAGGCGAGACCCAGTACTTC. Looking up the rest from reference TRBV5-5 and TRBJ2-5 gives the full variable domain: DAGVTQSPTHLIKTRGQQVTLRCSPISGHKSVSWYQQVLGQGPQFIFQYYEKEERGRGNFPDRFSARQFPNYSSELNVNALLLGDSALYLCASSGSIAGRGETQYFGPGTRLLVL.

In this sample, this clone turned up once. V and J are TRBV11-3 and TRBJ2-1; the match to TRBD1 covers 9 bases. CDR1 SGHNT and CDR2 YENEEA come from the germline V gene. V lost 4 bases, J lost 3 bases, and 7 bases stayed unmatched. The CDR3 spans 16 residues. The CDR3 bases are TGTGCCAGCAGCTCAAAGGACAGGGGTATCTACAATGAGCAGTTCTTC. It translates to CASSSKDRGIYNEQFF.

The chain uses TRBV23-1 and TRBJ2-1; 9 bases match TRBD1. TRBV23-1 is identified as an open reading frame with a role that is uncertain. V gave up 0 bases and J gave up 7 bases; unmatched junction bases: 7. This CDR3 region has 16 residues. In DNA form, the CDR3 reads TGCGCCAGCAGTCAATCGGGGGGGACAGGGAGGAATGAGCAGTTCTTC. It translates to CASSQSGGTGRNEQFF.

This clone appeared once. This chain uses TRBV5-1 with TRBJ1-2; 10 bases fit TRBD1. CDR1 SGHRS and CDR2 YFSETQ come from the germline V gene. The trim removed 0 bases at V and 8 bases at J, leaving 7 bases unmatched. The CDR3 runs 15 residues. This chain's CDR3 is CASSLVGTGVLGYTF. CDR3 DNA: TGCGCCAGCAGCTTGGTTGGGACAGGGGTTTTGGGCTACACCTTC.

The chain joins TRBV6-6 to TRBJ1-3; D is perhaps TRBD1 (5 bases). Germline values: CDR1 MNHNY, CDR2 SVGAGI (reference sequence). V was pared by 4 bases and J by 0 bases, with 13 bases between. The length of the CDR3 is 16 residues. The CDR3 nucleotides read TGTGCCAGCAGTTTCAGGGTACTTCTCTCTGGAAACACCATATATTTT. Its protein is CASSFRVLLSGNTIYF.

V usage is TRBV3-1 (or the pseudogene TRBV3-2) and J usage is TRBJ2-3; weak D call: TRBD2 (6 bases). The CDR3 consists of 16 residues. V lost 1 base, J lost 2 bases, and 13 bases lay in between. Germline V gene sequence: CDR1 LGHDT, CDR2 YNNKEL (reference sequence). In nucleotides, the CDR3 is TGTGCCAGCAGCCAAGCCGGGGGTGGGCCCACAGATACGCAGTATTTT. Its translation is CASSQAGGGPTDTQYF.

The chain recombines TRBV5-1 with TRBJ2-7, with 11 bases identical to TRBD2. Germline loops: CDR1 SGHRS, CDR2 YFSETQ. There are 14 residues in the CDR3. J gave up 3 bases and V 4 bases, and 3 bases lay outside the gene matches. CDR3 sequence reads: CASSMTSGIYEQYF. CDR3 DNA sequence: TGCGCCAGCAGCATGACTAGCGGGATCTACGAGCAGTACTTC.

This chain uses TRBV5-1 with TRBJ2-7; D not resolved. The germline CDR1 and CDR2 sequences are SGHRS and YFSETQ. CDR3 size: 14 residues. V was cut by 0 bases and J by 0 bases, with 7 bases left in between. The chain's CDR3 is CASSLGPTSYEQYF. For the CDR3, the DNA is TGCGCCAGCAGCTTGGGGCCCACCTCCTACGAGCAGTACTTC.

The V gene is TRBV29-1, the J gene TRBJ2-7; no firm D call. The V end was cut by 4 bases, the J end by 2 bases, with 12 bases between. The CDR3 has 13 amino acids. Germline CDR1 is SQVTM and CDR2 is ANQGSEA. The CDR3 sequence: CSVVSRSTYEQYF. CDR3 DNA: TGCAGCGTTGTTAGCCGATCGACCTACGAGCAGTACTTC.